The clone carrying this TCR beta chain has just a few counts. Each CDR3 protein is one row after TCRdb ran MiXCR on the RT-PCR reads. The sample yields more than 550,000 distinct CDR3 sequences, 11% to 15% seen once. Germline V gene sequence: CDR1 GTSNPN, CDR2 SVGIG (reference sequence). The CDR3 has 14 amino acids. J was trimmed by 5 bases and V by 4 bases; bases with no gene match: 9. The sequencing sample was made of memory CD4+ T cells from blood. The source of this sequence is a female donor in good health, serving as a healthy control. The rearrangement links TRBV30 to TRBJ1-2; 8 bases are shared with TRBD1. In nucleotides, the CDR3 is TGTGCCTGGACCTCAAAGGGACAGGCTTATGGCTACACCTTC. Translation: CAWTSKGQAYGYTF.